This TCR beta chain was obtained from a study of a mutant IDH1 vaccine in newly diagnosed glioma. Overall study context: Earlier therapy was either radiotherapy, temozolomide, or both, and most got both.

The V segment lost 6 bases and the J segment 4 bases; nucleotides outside the gene matches: 5. Germline-derived CDR1 and CDR2 are MNHNY and SVGAGI (reference sequence). The CDR3 contains 13 residues. The time point is: week 5, during vaccination. Mutant IDH1 20-mer peptide, at 300 ug, made up each vaccine dose, with topical imiquimod. Each of the donors came in with new WHO grade 3 or 4 astrocytomas that were IDH1-mutant and ATRX-lost. A word on this clone: Its antigen is as yet unknown.

The method was immunoSEQ multiplex PCR; TCRdb's version includes in-frame clones alone and lacks a portion of them. Of fewer than 65,000 clones in the sample, around 80% were seen once. The specimen comprised PBMCs, sampled from a glioma patient whose treatment included an IDH1 peptide vaccine. The sequence was collected from a man in his thirties or forties with glioma. V usage is TRBV6-6 and J usage is TRBJ1-2, with 7 nucleotides matching TRBD1. CDR3 sequence (DNA): TGTGCCAGCAGCCCGAGACAGGGCTATGGCTACACCTTC. Its translation is CASSPRQGYGYTF.